This T cell receptor (beta chain) derives from a study of spatial heterogeneity in lung cancer. At the level of the study: Sequenced follow-up PBMC samples came a median of roughly two years after resection, where available.

There are 14 residues in the CDR3. Germline assignment: CDR1 SQVTM and CDR2 ANQGSEA. V dropped 6 bases and J dropped 10; count of bases not matched to a gene: 13. Time point described: blood at routine non-recurrence follow-up after resection. No cell sorting; template was whole RNA from tumor, lung tissue or PBMC. A single record per CDR3 protein comes from TCRdb applying MiXCR to the 5' RACE reads. Seen here are roughly 120,000 distinct CDR3 sequences, 9.5% to 15% observed once, and the top ten hold roughly 15%. This clonotype was recorded many times. Sequenced here: PBMCs, sampled at follow-up. This clonotype was sampled from a male donor with early-stage non-small cell lung cancer. The V and J genes are TRBV29-1 and TRBJ2-1, with TRBD2 matching 9 bases. Here the CDR3 reads CSVPELAGSQEQFF. The DNA for the CDR3 is TGCAGCGTCCCTGAGCTAGCGGGGTCCCAGGAGCAGTTCTTC.